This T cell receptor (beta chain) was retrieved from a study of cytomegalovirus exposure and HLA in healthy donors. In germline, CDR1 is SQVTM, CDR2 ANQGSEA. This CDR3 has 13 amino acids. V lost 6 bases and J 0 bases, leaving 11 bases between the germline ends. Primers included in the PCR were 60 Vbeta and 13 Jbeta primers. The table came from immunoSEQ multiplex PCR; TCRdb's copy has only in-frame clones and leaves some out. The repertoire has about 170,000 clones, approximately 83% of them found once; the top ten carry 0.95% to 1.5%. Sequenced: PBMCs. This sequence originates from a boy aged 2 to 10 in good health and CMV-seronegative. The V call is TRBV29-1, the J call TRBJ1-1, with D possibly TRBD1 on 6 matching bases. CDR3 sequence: CSVGQKLNTEAFF. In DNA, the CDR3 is TGCAGCGTCGGACAGAAATTGAACACTGAAGCTTTCTTT. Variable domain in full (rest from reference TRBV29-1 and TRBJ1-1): SAVISQKPSRDICQRGTSLTIQCQVDSQVTMMFWYRQQPGQSLTLIATANQGSEATYESGFVIDKFPISRPNLTFSTLTVSNMSPEDSSIYLCSVGQKLNTEAFFGQGTRLTVV.